Detailed here is one T cell receptor beta chain. The data were obtained in a study of blood T cell repertoires in COVID-19. Study-wide context: The United States, Italy and Spain supplied acute and convalescent COVID-19 samples. T cells, B-cell-depleted T cells, or PBMCs supplied cDNA or gDNA.

What the recovered Cohort 3 donors had was two negative PCRs, clearance, or symptom resolution. Data came from immunoSEQ multiplex PCR; TCRdb stores just in-frame clones and leaves some out. The sample shows about 220,000 clones, approximately 83% of them seen only once. The CDR3 extends over 17 amino acids. The V segment lost 2 bases and the J segment 0 bases; nucleotides outside the gene matches: 9. Germline assignment: CDR1 MNHNS and CDR2 SASEGT. This sequence originates from an older woman who had recovered from COVID-19. Sequencing was performed on PBMCs or T cells enriched from blood (not recorded which). This sequence joins TRBV6-1 and TRBJ1-1; TRBD1 matches 7 bases. The CDR3 sequence: CASSELTGPGVNTEAFF. DNA of the CDR3: TGTGCCAGCAGTGAATTGACAGGGCCGGGGGTGAACACTGAAGCTTTCTTT.